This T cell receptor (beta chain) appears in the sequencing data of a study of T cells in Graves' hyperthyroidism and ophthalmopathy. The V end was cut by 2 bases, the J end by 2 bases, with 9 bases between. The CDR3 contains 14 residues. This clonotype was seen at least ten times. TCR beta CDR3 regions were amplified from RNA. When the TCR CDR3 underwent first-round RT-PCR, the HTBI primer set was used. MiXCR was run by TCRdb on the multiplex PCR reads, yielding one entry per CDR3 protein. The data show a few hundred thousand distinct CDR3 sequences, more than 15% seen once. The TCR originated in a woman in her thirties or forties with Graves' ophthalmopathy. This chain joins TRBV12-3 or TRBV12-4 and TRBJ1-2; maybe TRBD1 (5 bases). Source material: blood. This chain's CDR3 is CASSLRRQNYGYTF. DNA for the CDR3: TGTGCCAGCAGTTTACGCCGACAGAACTATGGCTACACCTTC.